Below, 15 T cell receptor beta chains from the same sample are listed, as sequenced in a study of identical twins. Each CDR3 protein is one row after TCRdb ran MiXCR on the 5' RACE reads. The sample includes some 760,000 distinct CDR3 sequences, around a sixth of them seen just once. Separately, the same data were catalogued under a study of T cells expressing NK-cell markers.

The sequenced sample consisted of PBMCs. The receptors stem from a young woman in good health.

This clonotype was recorded at least ten times. This chain connects TRBV6-5 to TRBJ1-2; 7 nucleotides line up with TRBD1. CDR3 size: 13 residues. With 2 bases clipped from V and 5 bases from J, the junction kept 2 bases outside the gene matches. CDR1 is MNHEY and CDR2 is SVGAGI in the germline V gene. The CDR3: CASSYGTVYGYTF. The CDR3 DNA reads as TGTGCCAGCAGTTACGGGACAGTATATGGCTACACCTTC.

There are a few counts of this clonotype. This chain uses TRBV29-1 with TRBJ2-7; D perhaps matches TRBD2 (6 bases). V was shortened by 6 bases and J by 0 bases, with 12 bases between the two germline ends. Germline CDR1 SQVTM, CDR2 ANQGSEA. The CDR3 is 13 residues long. CDR3 bases: TGCAGCGTCCGAGCGGGCCTCTCCTACGAGCAGTACTTC. This sequence encodes CSVRAGLSYEQYF.

This sequence joins TRBV15 and TRBJ2-3; TRBD2 matches 8 bases. The CDR3 loop spans 14 amino acids. Germline lookup yields CDR1 LNHNV and CDR2 YYDKDF (reference sequence). V was clipped by 4 bases and J by 4 bases; unmatched bases: 4. For the CDR3, the DNA is TGTGCCACCAGCACATTACTAGCGGCAGATACGCAGTATTTT. The encoded protein is CATSTLLAADTQYF. Variable domain in full (rest from reference TRBV15 and TRBJ2-3): DAMVIQNPRYQVTQFGKPVTLSCSQTLNHNVMYWYQQKSSQAPKLLFHYYDKDFNNEADTPDNFQSRRPNTSFCFLDIRSPGLGDTAMYLCATSTLLAADTQYFGPGTRLTVL.

This clonotype was found a few times. The rearrangement joins TRBV20-1 to TRBJ2-3, with 10 positions matching TRBD2. This CDR3 is built from 16 residues. Germline V gene lookup returns CDR1 DFQATT and CDR2 SNEGSKA (reference sequence). Trimming took 5 bases from V and 3 from J; bases not matched to a gene: 11. The CDR3 DNA follows: TGCAGTGCTCCGCCGATGGGTAGCGGGGGGACAGATACGCAGTATTTT. It yields the protein CSAPPMGSGGTDTQYF.

V usage is TRBV7-8 and J usage is TRBJ2-1; 14 positions agree with TRBD2. V lost 1 base, J lost 3 bases, and 11 bases stayed unmatched. The length of the CDR3 is 20 residues. Germline V lookup: CDR1 SGHVS, CDR2 FQNEAQ. The CDR3 sequence is CASSLGPATSGGASYNEQFF. CDR3 nucleotide sequence: TGTGCCAGCAGCTTAGGGCCCGCGACTAGCGGGGGGGCGAGCTACAATGAGCAGTTCTTC. The complete variable domain, with remaining parts taken from reference TRBV7-8 and TRBJ2-1, reads GAGVSQSPRYKVAKRGQDVALRCDPISGHVSLFWYQQALGQGPEFLTYFQNEAQLDKSGLPSDRFFAERPEGSVSTLKIQRTQQEDSAVYLCASSLGPATSGGASYNEQFFGPGTRLTVL.

The chain uses TRBV7-9 and TRBJ1-1, with D perhaps matching TRBD1 (5 bases). V was trimmed by 6 bases and J by 2 bases, leaving 13 bases between them. Germline V gene sequence: CDR1 SEHNR, CDR2 FQNEAQ (reference sequence). This CDR3 contains 14 residues. The CDR3 nucleotides are TGTGCCAGCAGGACCGTGGGACGTAACACTGAAGCTTTCTTT. It specifies CASRTVGRNTEAFF.

The chain couples TRBV20-1 to TRBJ1-5, with a weak D call TRBD1 (5 bases). This CDR3 region has 14 residues. V was cut by 2 bases and J by 1 base, with 9 bases left in between. Germline CDR1 reads DFQATT; CDR2 reads SNEGSKA (reference sequence). CDR3 residues: CSARQGGSNQPQHF. DNA for the CDR3: TGCAGTGCTAGACAGGGCGGCAGCAATCAGCCCCAGCATTTT.

The V and J genes are TRBV6-2 or TRBV6-3 and TRBJ2-1; D ambiguous. With 6 bases removed from V and 5 bases from J, the gap between germline ends came to 11 bases. Germline assignment: CDR1 MNHEY and CDR2 SVGEGT. The CDR3 is made up of 13 amino acids. CDR3 sequence (DNA): TGTGCCAGCAGACCACAAGCGAACAATGAGCAGTTCTTC. It is translated as CASRPQANNEQFF.

The V gene is TRBV7-9, the J gene TRBJ2-1; 11 bases map to TRBD2. The CDR3 has 17 amino acids. CDR1 and CDR2 (germline): SEHNR, FQNEAQ (reference sequence). V lost 6 bases to trimming and J lost 5 bases; unmatched junction nucleotides: 12. CDR3 sequence: CASSSYEGLADDNEQFF. CDR3 DNA sequence: TGTGCCAGCAGTTCCTATGAGGGACTAGCGGATGACAATGAGCAGTTCTTC.

The rearrangement uses TRBV7-9 and TRBJ1-2; a possible D gene is TRBD1 (5 bases). Germline V lookup: CDR1 SEHNR, CDR2 FQNEAQ (reference sequence). The CDR3 length is 15 residues. Trimming left V 5 bases short and J 2 bases short, with 15 bases between. CDR3 in DNA: TGTGCCAGCAGCATCCGGGACCGCACCAACTATGGCTACACCTTC. It is translated as CASSIRDRTNYGYTF.

V usage is TRBV12-3 or TRBV12-4 and J usage is TRBJ2-5; 9 nucleotides match TRBD2. Trimming removed 3 bases from V and 5 bases from J; junction bases left unmatched: 10. The CDR3 has 16 amino acids. DNA for the CDR3: TGTGCCAGCAGTTTCGCTAGCGGGAATTATCGGGAGACCCAGTACTTC. It encodes CASSFASGNYRETQYF.

This chain links TRBV5-1 with TRBJ1-1; 7 positions agree with TRBD1. The V gene end was trimmed by 3 bases and the J gene end by 2 bases; junction bases not matched to a gene: 7. Germline V CDR1 and CDR2: SGHRS, YFSETQ. This CDR3 contains 15 residues. CDR3 sequence reads: CASSWSTGANTEAFF. The CDR3 DNA reads as TGCGCCAGCAGCTGGTCCACAGGGGCAAACACTGAAGCTTTCTTT. The full variable domain, in which reference TRBV5-1 and TRBJ1-1 provide the parts outside the CDR3, is KAGVTQTPRYLIKTRGQQVTLSCSPISGHRSVSWYQQTPGQGLQFLFEYFSETQRNKGNFPGRFSGRQFSNSRSEMNVSTLELGDSALYLCASSWSTGANTEAFFGQGTRLTVV.

V usage is TRBV29-1 and J usage is TRBJ2-3; D is possibly TRBD2 (6 bases). The CDR3 runs to 15 residues. The V gene lost 0 bases and the J gene lost 4 bases, with 14 bases spanning the gap. Germline-derived CDR1 and CDR2 are SQVTM and ANQGSEA. CDR3 sequence reads: CSVEDSGRESDTQYF. The DNA of the CDR3 is TGCAGCGTTGAAGATAGTGGTCGGGAGTCAGATACGCAGTATTTT.

In this sample, this clonotype turned up a few times. V gene TRBV29-1 combines with J gene TRBJ2-3; tentatively, D is TRBD1 (5 bases). The CDR3 extends over 12 amino acids. The V gene's germline CDR1 is SQVTM and CDR2 ANQGSEA. With 4 bases removed from V and 1 base from J, the gap between germline ends came to 6 bases. The CDR3 reads CSVGRGTDTQYF. The CDR3 nucleotides read TGCAGCGTTGGCAGGGGCACAGATACGCAGTATTTT.

This clonotype was counted a few times. The chain recombines TRBV20-1 with TRBJ2-5; D is perhaps TRBD2 (5 bases). Germline assignment: CDR1 DFQATT and CDR2 SNEGSKA (reference sequence). The V gene lost 5 bases and the J gene lost 2 bases, with 15 bases spanning the gap. CDR3 size: 14 residues. The DNA for the CDR3 is TGCAGTGCTTGGCGGGCCCTACTACAAGAGACCCAGTACTTC. Translating it yields CSAWRALLQETQYF.